These 16 T cell receptor beta chains came from one sample sequenced in a study of shared clonotypes between healthy human individuals. Assay: immunoSEQ multiplex PCR; the TCRdb copy retains only in-frame clones and omits some. In the table there are roughly 2.5 million clones, roughly nine tenths of which are singletons. The sequenced material came from naive CD4+ T cells sorted from blood. Subset reported: CD45RA+ positively selected. The receptors were sampled from a man between 18 and 29 years old in good health.

The chain uses TRBV6-5 and TRBJ2-5, with 11 bases aligning to TRBD2. The CDR3 is 15 residues long. V shed 6 bases and J 5 bases; nucleotides not matched to a gene: 8. Germline CDR1 and CDR2: MNHEY and SVGAGI. The CDR3 region has the DNA TGTGCCAGCAGCCAACTAGCGGGAGTTCGTGAGACCCAGTACTTC. This translates into CASSQLAGVRETQYF.

The chain carries TRBV5-6 and TRBJ1-1; tentative D call: TRBD1 (6 bases). Germline CDR1 SGHDT, CDR2 YYEEEE. Trimming cost V 4 bases and J 5 bases, with 15 bases left between them. This CDR3 has 14 amino acids. The chain's CDR3 is CASSNPRGRTEAFF. DNA of the CDR3: TGTGCCAGCAGCAACCCTAGGGGGAGGACTGAAGCTTTCTTT.

This chain joins TRBV5-1 and TRBJ2-1; D unresolved. V lost 0 bases and J lost 10, with 14 bases in between. Germline V gene lookup returns CDR1 SGHRS and CDR2 YFSETQ. The CDR3 sequence is 14 residues long. The CDR3 is CASSLAPGQLEQFF. The CDR3 DNA reads as TGCGCCAGCAGCTTGGCCCCTGGGCAACTAGAGCAGTTCTTC.

This clone was seen a handful of times. The chain couples TRBV25-1 to TRBJ1-2; the match to TRBD1 covers 9 bases. V trimming: 4 bases; J trimming: 8 bases; junction bases outside the gene matches: 5. Germline CDR1 is MGHDK and CDR2 is SYGVNS. The CDR3 spans 13 residues. The CDR3 DNA follows: TGTGCCAGCAGTGTGGGGACAGGGAGCGGCTACACCTTC. Encoded protein: CASSVGTGSGYTF.

The chain is built from TRBV6-5 and TRBJ1-3; 11 positions agree with TRBD1. The junction had 0 bases not matched to a gene; V was cut back by 2 bases and J by 0 bases. CDR3 length equals 16 residues. The germline CDR1 and CDR2 sequences are MNHEY and SVGAGI. The CDR3, as DNA: TGTGCCAGCAGTTACGGGACAGGGGGCTCTGGAAACACCATATATTTT. It is translated as CASSYGTGGSGNTIYF.

This clone was observed a single time. This chain uses TRBV5-1 with TRBJ2-1; 10 nucleotides align to TRBD2. The CDR3 runs 15 residues. Germline V gene lookup returns CDR1 SGHRS and CDR2 YFSETQ. The V gene end was trimmed by 4 bases and the J gene end by 3 bases; junction bases not matched to a gene: 4. CDR3 in amino acids: CASSIPSGGYNEQFF. CDR3 coding DNA: TGCGCCAGCAGCATACCTAGCGGGGGCTACAATGAGCAGTTCTTC. Together with reference TRBV5-1 and TRBJ2-1, the CDR3 gives the full variable domain: KAGVTQTPRYLIKTRGQQVTLSCSPISGHRSVSWYQQTPGQGLQFLFEYFSETQRNKGNFPGRFSGRQFSNSRSEMNVSTLELGDSALYLCASSIPSGGYNEQFFGPGTRLTVL.

The J gene is TRBJ2-1, the V gene TRBV11-2; 7 nucleotides agree with TRBD1. The length of the CDR3 is 16 residues. The germline V gene has CDR1 SGHAT and CDR2 FQNNGV. J lost 6 bases, V lost 5 bases, and 13 bases had no gene match. The CDR3 nucleotides read TGTGCCAGCAGCCGTGTCGGCCGGGACAGTATCAATGAGCAGTTCTTC. Translation gives CASSRVGRDSINEQFF.

The chain carries TRBV27 and TRBJ1-5; D might be TRBD1 (5 bases). Trimming pared 7 bases from V and 4 bases from J, leaving 14 bases between. The CDR3 sequence is 14 residues long. Germline CDR1 is MNHEY and CDR2 is SMNVEV (reference sequence). This chain's CDR3 is CASKPDSYNQPQHF. Here the CDR3 DNA reads TGTGCCAGCAAACCCGACAGTTATAATCAGCCCCAGCATTTT.

This chain joins TRBV7-2 and TRBJ2-1; D perhaps matches TRBD1 (5 bases). The V gene's germline CDR1 is SGHTA and CDR2 FQGNSA. The length of the CDR3 is 14 residues. Trimming shortened V by 2 bases and J by 13 bases, and 18 bases separated the two germline ends. The CDR3 loop is CASSLQAGIVLQFF. The CDR3 DNA follows: TGTGCCAGCAGCTTACAGGCAGGGATAGTCTTACAGTTCTTC.

On this clone: Other DNA sequences from this sample encode an identical CDR3 as well. The genes are TRBV7-9 and TRBJ1-3, with no clear D. CDR3 length: 14 amino acids. Germline assignment: CDR1 SEHNR and CDR2 FQNEAQ (reference sequence). V gave up 2 bases and J gave up 1 base, with 6 bases separating them. The CDR3: CASSLSASGNTIYF. The CDR3 DNA reads TGTGCCAGCAGCTTATCGGCTTCTGGAAACACCATATATTTT.

This clone was picked up one time. This chain uses TRBV15 with TRBJ1-4; unclear D gene. This CDR3 is 14 amino acids long. Germline V gene sequence: CDR1 LNHNV, CDR2 YYDKDF (reference sequence). Trimming removed 1 base at V and 8 bases at J, with 11 bases between. DNA of the CDR3: TGTGCCACCAGCAGAGGGACCCTGGGCGAAAAACTGTTTTTT. Residues: CATSRGTLGEKLFF.

In regard to this clone: The sample contains more than one DNA sequence encoding this CDR3. V and J are TRBV5-4 and TRBJ1-1, with TRBD1 identical over 7 bases. Germline V CDR1 and CDR2: SGHNT, YYREEE (reference sequence). The CDR3 extends over 14 amino acids. V trimming: 1 base; J trimming: 5 bases; junction bases outside the gene matches: 5. CDR3 in DNA: TGTGCCAGCAGCTTGCAGGGGGTAGGAACTGAAGCTTTCTTT. It yields the protein CASSLQGVGTEAFF.

CDR3 sequence: CASSVAGSSTDTQYF. For the CDR3, the DNA is TGTGCCAGCAGTGTAGCGGGGTCCTCCACAGATACGCAGTATTTT. This chain links TRBV25-1 with TRBJ2-3; 8 nucleotides align to TRBD2. The V segment lost 4 bases and the J segment 2 bases; nucleotides outside the gene matches: 5. The CDR3 has 15 amino acids. Per germline, CDR1 MGHDK and CDR2 SYGVNS.

This chain connects TRBV6-6 to TRBJ2-3; D is unresolved. Between the trimmed V and J ends, which lost 4 bases and 3 bases, there was a span of 8 bases. Germline CDR1 reads MNHNY; CDR2 reads SVGAGI (reference sequence). This CDR3 spans 13 amino acids. DNA for the CDR3: TGTGCCAGCAGTTCCTCGACTACAGATACGCAGTATTTT. Its translation is CASSSSTTDTQYF.

The genes are TRBV28 and TRBJ1-2; D not certain. Trimming shortened V by 6 bases and J by 6 bases, and 14 bases separated the two germline ends. The germline V gene encodes CDR1 MDHEN and CDR2 SYDVKM. CDR3 length: 13 residues. The CDR3 protein is CASSPRPADGYTF. CDR3 coding DNA: TGTGCCAGCAGCCCCAGACCGGCGGATGGCTACACCTTC.

This clone was recorded once. The rearrangement joins TRBV30 to TRBJ1-5; TRBD1 agrees at 7 bases. Trimming removed 2 bases from V and 6 bases from J; junction bases left unmatched: 10. Germline V CDR1 and CDR2: GTSNPN, SVGIG (reference sequence). This CDR3 has 15 residues. The CDR3 loop is CAWSPNTGVGQPQHF. CDR3 sequence (DNA): TGTGCCTGGAGTCCCAATACAGGGGTGGGTCAGCCCCAGCATTTT. The full variable domain, in which reference TRBV30 and TRBJ1-5 provide the parts outside the CDR3, is SQTIHQWPATLVQPVGSPLSLECTVEGTSNPNLYWYRQAAGRGLQLLFYSVGIGQISSEVPQNLSASRPQDRQFILSSKKLLLSDSGFYLCAWSPNTGVGQPQHFGDGTRLSIL.